This T cell receptor (beta chain) is drawn from a study of T cells in localized non-small cell lung cancer. Findings and limits, study-wide: Turning up in adjacent lung were a median around 60 of the top 100 tumor clones.

Comments on this clone: Its specificity is not known.

Profiling relied on immunoSEQ multiplex PCR, and the TCRdb table lists in-frame clones only, not all of them. The sample lists 55,000 to 65,000 clones; around nine tenths were seen once. Germline V gene data show CDR1 as SGHDT and CDR2 as YYEEEE. The CDR3 sequence is 13 residues long. With 0 bases removed from V and 7 bases from J, the gap between germline ends came to 10 bases. Sequences were derived from peripheral blood, sampled before any cancer treatment. This sequence was found in a man between 40 and 70 years old with stage I squamous cell lung carcinoma. V and J are TRBV5-6 and TRBJ1-1, with a tentative D call TRBD1 (5 bases). The CDR3 reads CASSLDRLGEAFF. In DNA form, the CDR3 reads TGTGCCAGCAGCTTGGACAGGCTCGGTGAAGCTTTCTTT.